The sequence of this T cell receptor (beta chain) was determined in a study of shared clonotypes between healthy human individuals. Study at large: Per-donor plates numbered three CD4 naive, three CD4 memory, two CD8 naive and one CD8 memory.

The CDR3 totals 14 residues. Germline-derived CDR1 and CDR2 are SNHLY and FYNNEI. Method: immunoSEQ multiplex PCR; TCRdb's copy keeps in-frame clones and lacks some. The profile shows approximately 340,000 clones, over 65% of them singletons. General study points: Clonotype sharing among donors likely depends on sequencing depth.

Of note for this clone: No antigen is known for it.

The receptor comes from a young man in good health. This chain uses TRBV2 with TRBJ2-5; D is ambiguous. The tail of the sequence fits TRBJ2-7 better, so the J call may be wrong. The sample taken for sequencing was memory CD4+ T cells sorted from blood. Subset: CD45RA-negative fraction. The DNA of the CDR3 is TGTGCCAGCAACTCGGACGACAAAACCTACGAGCAGTACTTC. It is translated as CASNSDDKTYEQYF.